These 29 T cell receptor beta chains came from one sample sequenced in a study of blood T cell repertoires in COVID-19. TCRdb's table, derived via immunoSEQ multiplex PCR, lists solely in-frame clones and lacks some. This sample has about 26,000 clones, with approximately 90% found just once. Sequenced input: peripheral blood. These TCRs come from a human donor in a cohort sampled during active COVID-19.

The DNA for the CDR3 is TGCGCCAGCAGCCAAGAGTTAGGGGACACTGAAGCTTTCTTT. Its translation: CASSQELGDTEAFF. V and J are TRBV4-1 and TRBJ1-1; tentative D call: TRBD1 (5 bases). Trimming left V 0 bases short and J 3 bases short, with 8 bases between. There are 14 residues in the CDR3. Germline V lookup: CDR1 MGHRA, CDR2 YSYEKL.

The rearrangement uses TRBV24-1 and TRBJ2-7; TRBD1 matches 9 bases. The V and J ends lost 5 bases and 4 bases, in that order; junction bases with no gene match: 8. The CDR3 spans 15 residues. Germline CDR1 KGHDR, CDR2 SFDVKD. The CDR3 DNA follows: TGTGCCACCAGTGGAGCGGGACAGGGTCTGTACGAGCAGTACTTC. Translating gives CATSGAGQGLYEQYF.

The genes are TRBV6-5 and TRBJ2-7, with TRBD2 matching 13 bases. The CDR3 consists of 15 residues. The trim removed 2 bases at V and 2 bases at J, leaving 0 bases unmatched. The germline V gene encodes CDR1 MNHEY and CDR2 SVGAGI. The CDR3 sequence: CASSYTSGRAYEQYF. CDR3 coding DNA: TGTGCCAGCAGTTACACTAGCGGGAGGGCCTACGAGCAGTACTTC.

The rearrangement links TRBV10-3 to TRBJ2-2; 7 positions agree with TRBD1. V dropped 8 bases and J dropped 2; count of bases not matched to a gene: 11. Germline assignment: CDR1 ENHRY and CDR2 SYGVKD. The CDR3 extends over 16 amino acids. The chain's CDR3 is CAIQGELTSNTGELFF. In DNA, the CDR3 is TGTGCCATCCAGGGGGAACTAACCAGTAACACCGGGGAGCTGTTTTTT.

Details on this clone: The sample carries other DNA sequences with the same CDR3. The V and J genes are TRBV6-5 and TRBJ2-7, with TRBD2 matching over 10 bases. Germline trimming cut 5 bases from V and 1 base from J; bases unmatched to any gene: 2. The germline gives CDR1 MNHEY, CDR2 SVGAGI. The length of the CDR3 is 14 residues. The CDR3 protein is CASSLAGVSYEQYF. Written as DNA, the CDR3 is TGTGCCAGCAGTCTAGCGGGAGTTTCCTACGAGCAGTACTTC.

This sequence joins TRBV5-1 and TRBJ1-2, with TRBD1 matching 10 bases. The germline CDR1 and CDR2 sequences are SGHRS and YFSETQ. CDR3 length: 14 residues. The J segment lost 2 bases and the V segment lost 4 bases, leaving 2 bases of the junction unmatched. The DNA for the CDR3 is TGCGCCAGCAGCGAGGGACAGGGGAACTATGGCTACACCTTC. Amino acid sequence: CASSEGQGNYGYTF.

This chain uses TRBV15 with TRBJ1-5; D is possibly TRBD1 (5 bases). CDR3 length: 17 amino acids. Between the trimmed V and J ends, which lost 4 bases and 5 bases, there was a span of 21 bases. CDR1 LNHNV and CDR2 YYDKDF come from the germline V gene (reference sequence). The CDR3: CATSKEGTPQAHQPQHF. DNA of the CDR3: TGTGCCACCAGCAAGGAGGGGACTCCACAGGCCCATCAGCCCCAGCATTTT.

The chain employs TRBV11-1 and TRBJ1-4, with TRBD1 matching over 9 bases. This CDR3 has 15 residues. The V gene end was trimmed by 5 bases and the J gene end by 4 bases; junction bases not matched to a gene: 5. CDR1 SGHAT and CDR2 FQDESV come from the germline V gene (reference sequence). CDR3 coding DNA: TGTGCCAGCAGCCCGGGGACAGGGAGTAATGAAAAACTGTTTTTT. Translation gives CASSPGTGSNEKLFF.

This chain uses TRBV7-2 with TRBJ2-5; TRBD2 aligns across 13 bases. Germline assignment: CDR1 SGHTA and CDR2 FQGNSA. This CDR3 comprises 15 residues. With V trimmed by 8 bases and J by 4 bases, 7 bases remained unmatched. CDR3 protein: CASFGLAGAGETQYF. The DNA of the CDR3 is TGTGCCAGCTTTGGACTAGCGGGGGCGGGAGAGACCCAGTACTTC.

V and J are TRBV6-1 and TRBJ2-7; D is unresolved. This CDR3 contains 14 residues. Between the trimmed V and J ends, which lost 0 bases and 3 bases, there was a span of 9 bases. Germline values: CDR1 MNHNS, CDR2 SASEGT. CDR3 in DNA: TGTGCCAGCAGTGAAGCGTATAACAACTACGAGCAGTACTTC. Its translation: CASSEAYNNYEQYF.

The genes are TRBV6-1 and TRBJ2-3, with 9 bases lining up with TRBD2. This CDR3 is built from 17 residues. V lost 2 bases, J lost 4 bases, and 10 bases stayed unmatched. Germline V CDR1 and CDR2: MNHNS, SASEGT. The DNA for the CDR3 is TGTGCCAGCAGTGAACTAGGGCGGGGGGGCGGCGCAGATACGCAGTATTTT. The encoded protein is CASSELGRGGGADTQYF.

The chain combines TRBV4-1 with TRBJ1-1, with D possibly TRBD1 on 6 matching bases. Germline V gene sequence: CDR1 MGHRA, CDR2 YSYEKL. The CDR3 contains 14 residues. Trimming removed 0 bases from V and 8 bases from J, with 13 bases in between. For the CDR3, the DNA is TGCGCCAGCAGCCAAGATCCCAGGGGCCGGGAAGCTTTCTTT. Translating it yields CASSQDPRGREAFF.

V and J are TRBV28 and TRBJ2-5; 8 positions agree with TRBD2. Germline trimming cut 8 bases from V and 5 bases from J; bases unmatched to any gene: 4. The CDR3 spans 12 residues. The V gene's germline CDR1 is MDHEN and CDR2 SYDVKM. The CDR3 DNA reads TGTGCCAGCTGGGCTAGCGGGGAGACCCAGTACTTC. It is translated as CASWASGETQYF.

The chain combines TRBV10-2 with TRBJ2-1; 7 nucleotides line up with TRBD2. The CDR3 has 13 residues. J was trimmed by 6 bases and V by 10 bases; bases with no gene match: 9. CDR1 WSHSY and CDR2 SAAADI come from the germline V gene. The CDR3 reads CAIVAGERNEQFF. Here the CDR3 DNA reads TGCGCCATCGTAGCGGGTGAGCGCAATGAGCAGTTCTTC.

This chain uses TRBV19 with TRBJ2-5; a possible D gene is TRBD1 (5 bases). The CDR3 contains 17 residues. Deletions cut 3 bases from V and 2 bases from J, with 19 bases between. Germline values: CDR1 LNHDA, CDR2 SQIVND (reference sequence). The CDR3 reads CASSMTSTDPLQETQYF. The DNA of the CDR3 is TGTGCCAGTAGTATGACCTCGACAGACCCTTTACAAGAGACCCAGTACTTC.

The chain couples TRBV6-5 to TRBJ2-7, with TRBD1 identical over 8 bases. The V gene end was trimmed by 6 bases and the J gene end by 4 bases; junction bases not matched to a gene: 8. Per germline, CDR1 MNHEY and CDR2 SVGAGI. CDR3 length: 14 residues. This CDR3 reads CASSRSGGEYEQYF. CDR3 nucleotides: TGTGCCAGCAGCCGATCAGGGGGCGAATACGAGCAGTACTTC.

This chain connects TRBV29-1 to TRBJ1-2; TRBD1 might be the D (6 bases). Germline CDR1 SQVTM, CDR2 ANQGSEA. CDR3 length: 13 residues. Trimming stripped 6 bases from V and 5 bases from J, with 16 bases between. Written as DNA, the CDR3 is TGCAGCGTAGAAAGTACAGGGCTATATGGCTACACCTTC. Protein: CSVESTGLYGYTF.

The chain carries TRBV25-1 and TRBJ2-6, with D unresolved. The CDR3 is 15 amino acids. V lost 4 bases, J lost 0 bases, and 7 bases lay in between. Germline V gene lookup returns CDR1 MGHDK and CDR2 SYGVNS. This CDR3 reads CASSGQSSGANVLTF. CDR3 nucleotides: TGTGCCAGCAGTGGGCAGTCCTCTGGGGCCAACGTCCTGACTTTC.

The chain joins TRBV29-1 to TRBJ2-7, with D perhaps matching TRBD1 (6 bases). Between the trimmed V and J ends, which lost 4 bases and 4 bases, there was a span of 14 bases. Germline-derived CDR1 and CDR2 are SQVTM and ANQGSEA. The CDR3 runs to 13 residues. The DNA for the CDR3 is TGCAGCGTTGGGCTCCGGGACAAATACGAGCAGTACTTC. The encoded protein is CSVGLRDKYEQYF.

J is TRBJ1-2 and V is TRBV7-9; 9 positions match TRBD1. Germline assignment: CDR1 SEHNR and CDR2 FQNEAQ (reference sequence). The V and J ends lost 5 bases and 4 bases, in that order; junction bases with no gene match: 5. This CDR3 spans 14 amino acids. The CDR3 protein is CASSHDRGTYGYTF. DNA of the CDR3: TGTGCCAGCAGCCATGACAGGGGGACCTATGGCTACACCTTC.

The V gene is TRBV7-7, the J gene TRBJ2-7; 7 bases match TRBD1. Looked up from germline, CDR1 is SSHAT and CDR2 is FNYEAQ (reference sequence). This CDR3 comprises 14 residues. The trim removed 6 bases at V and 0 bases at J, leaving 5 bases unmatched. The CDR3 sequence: CASSPDRDSYEQYF. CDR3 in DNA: TGTGCCAGCAGTCCTGACAGGGACTCCTACGAGCAGTACTTC.

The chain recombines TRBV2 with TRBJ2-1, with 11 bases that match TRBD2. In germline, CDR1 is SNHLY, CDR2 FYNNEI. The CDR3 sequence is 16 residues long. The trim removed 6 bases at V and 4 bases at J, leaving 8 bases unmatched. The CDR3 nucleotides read TGTGCCAGCAGACTAACTAGCGGGGGTCGGTACAATGAGCAGTTCTTC. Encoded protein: CASRLTSGGRYNEQFF.

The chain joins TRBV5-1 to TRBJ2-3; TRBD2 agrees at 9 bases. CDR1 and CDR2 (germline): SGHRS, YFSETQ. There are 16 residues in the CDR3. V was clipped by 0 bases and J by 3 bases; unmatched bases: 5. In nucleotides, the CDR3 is TGCGCCAGCAGCTTGGGTCTAGCGGGGAGGACAGATACGCAGTATTTT. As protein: CASSLGLAGRTDTQYF.

The CDR3 DNA reads TGTGCCAGCAGCTTAGCAGGGTCTCAAGAGACCCAGTACTTC. It is translated as CASSLAGSQETQYF. The rearrangement joins TRBV11-2 to TRBJ2-5; D is possibly TRBD1 (5 bases). The CDR3 is 14 amino acids. V dropped 1 base and J dropped 2 bases, with 8 bases sitting between them. Germline CDR1 reads SGHAT; CDR2 reads FQNNGV.

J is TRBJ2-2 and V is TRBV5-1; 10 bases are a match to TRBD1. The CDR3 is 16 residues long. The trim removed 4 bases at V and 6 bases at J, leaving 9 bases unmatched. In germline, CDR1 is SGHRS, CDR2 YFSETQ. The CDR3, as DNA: TGCGCCAGCAGCCAACGGGACAGGGGATATCCCGGGGAGCTGTTTTTT. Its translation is CASSQRDRGYPGELFF.

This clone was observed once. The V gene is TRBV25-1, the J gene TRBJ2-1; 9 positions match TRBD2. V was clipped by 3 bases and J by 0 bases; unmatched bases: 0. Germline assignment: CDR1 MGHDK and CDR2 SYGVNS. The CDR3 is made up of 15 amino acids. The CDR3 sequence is CASSDSGSSYNEQFF. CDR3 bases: TGTGCCAGCAGTGATAGCGGGAGCTCCTACAATGAGCAGTTCTTC.

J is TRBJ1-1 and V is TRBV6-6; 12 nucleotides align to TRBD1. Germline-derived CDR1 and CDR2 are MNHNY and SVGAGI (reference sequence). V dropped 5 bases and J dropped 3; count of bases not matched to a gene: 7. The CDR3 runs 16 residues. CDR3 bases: TGTGCCAGCAGTGTCTCGGGACAGGGGGCTGACACTGAAGCTTTCTTT. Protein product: CASSVSGQGADTEAFF.

This CDR3 reads CASSQDGGRYSSTDTQYF. Written as DNA, the CDR3 is TGTGCCAGCAGCCAAGACGGTGGGAGGTACTCTAGCACAGATACGCAGTATTTT. The chain is built from TRBV4-2 and TRBJ2-3; possibly TRBD2 for D (6 bases). Germline-derived CDR1 and CDR2 are LGHNA and YNFKEQ. This CDR3 has 18 residues. With 0 bases removed from V and 0 bases from J, the gap between germline ends came to 16 bases.

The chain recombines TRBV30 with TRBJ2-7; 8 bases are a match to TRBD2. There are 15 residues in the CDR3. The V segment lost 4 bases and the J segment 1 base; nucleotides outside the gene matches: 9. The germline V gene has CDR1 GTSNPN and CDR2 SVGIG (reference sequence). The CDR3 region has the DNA TGTGCCTGGACAGGCGGGGGGTACCCTTCCTACGAGCAGTACTTC. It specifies CAWTGGGYPSYEQYF.